This TCR beta chain originates from a study of blood T cells in healthy people across ages. Through a sample-barcoded 5' primer and a J-beta primer mix, a second PCR was run for roughly 7 to 11 cycles. TCRdb ran MiXCR on the 5' RACE reads and lists one entry per CDR3 protein. Of just under 550,000 distinct CDR3 sequences in the sample, 24% were seen once. This CDR3 region has 15 residues. With 1 base removed from V and 0 bases from J, the gap between germline ends came to 7 bases. CDR1 LNHNV and CDR2 YYDKDF come from the germline V gene (reference sequence). These data also featured in a second study, about T cells of mothers and their children. That source reports: Mothers yielded over 9.5 million CDR3 reads, children 2.5 million to 3 million each. Thymic selection, a shaping force on TCR recombination output, acts similarly in related and unrelated pairs.

This clonotype was obtained from a boy aged 5-17 years in good health. This chain connects TRBV15 to TRBJ2-1; D remains ambiguous. Material for sequencing was blood. The CDR3 region has the DNA TGTGCCACCAGCAGAGTGATGGACTCCTACAATGAGCAGTTCTTC. It specifies CATSRVMDSYNEQFF.